Below are 21 T cell receptor beta chains sequenced from a single sample in a study of vaccination effects on CD4 cells after COVID-19. The repertoire was sequenced with immunoSEQ multiplex PCR; TCRdb's copy has only in-frame clones and lacks some. Counted here are around 25,000 clones, 73% occurring once; the ten biggest clones make up 4.5% to 6.5%. After expansion with viral peptide pools in the ViraFEST assay, antigen-specific CD4+ T cells were sequenced. Following 10 days of culture, CD4+ T cells were isolated. Neither prior SARS-CoV-2 infection nor positive nucleocapsid antibodies were present in the vaccine recipients. Which antigens these TCRs recognize remains unknown. The sample here was CD4+ T cells from PBMCs cultured with SARS-CoV-2 spike peptides, taken before COVID-19 vaccination. The receptors were gathered from a human donor who received a COVID-19 vaccine.

V and J are TRBV5-1 and TRBJ2-3; TRBD2 matches at 12 bases. Germline CDR1 and CDR2: SGHRS and YFSETQ. There are 18 residues in the CDR3. Losses at the gene ends were 5 bases for V and 0 bases for J; bases not matched to a gene: 10. Written as DNA, the CDR3 is TGCGCCAGCAGACAGGGTTGGACTAGCGGGACTAGCACAGATACGCAGTATTTT. Residues: CASRQGWTSGTSTDTQYF. Based on the CDR3 plus reference TRBV5-1 and TRBJ2-3, the full variable domain is KAGVTQTPRYLIKTRGQQVTLSCSPISGHRSVSWYQQTPGQGLQFLFEYFSETQRNKGNFPGRFSGRQFSNSRSEMNVSTLELGDSALYLCASRQGWTSGTSTDTQYFGPGTRLTVL.

The V gene is TRBV21-1, the J gene TRBJ1-3. TRBV21-1 is described as a pseudogene. The CDR3 totals 12 residues. CDR3 protein: CASSPRILTIYF. CDR3 coding DNA: TGTGCCAGCAGCCCTCGAATTTTAACCATATATTTT.

J is TRBJ2-4 and V is TRBV29-1; TRBD2 matches at 11 bases. The CDR3 sequence is 15 residues long. Trimming cost V 5 bases and J 8 bases; bases outside gene matches: 11. The germline V gene has CDR1 SQVTM and CDR2 ANQGSEA. CDR3 amino acids: CSVFSLAGGYDIQYF. The CDR3 DNA is TGCAGCGTTTTCTCGCTAGCGGGGGGATACGACATTCAGTACTTC. The variable domain in full, completed from reference TRBV29-1 and TRBJ2-4, reads SAVISQKPSRDICQRGTSLTIQCQVDSQVTMMFWYRQQPGQSLTLIATANQGSEATYESGFVIDKFPISRPNLTFSTLTVSNMSPEDSSIYLCSVFSLAGGYDIQYFGAGTRLSVL.

This clone occurred a few times. V usage is TRBV13 and J usage is TRBJ2-7, with a weak D call TRBD1 (6 bases). In germline, CDR1 is PRHDT, CDR2 FYEKMQ (reference sequence). The CDR3 sequence is 14 residues long. The V gene lost 2 bases and the J gene lost 4 bases, with 12 bases spanning the gap. In nucleotides, the CDR3 is TGTGCCAGCAGCTTAAGGGACACCCGATACGAGCAGTACTTC. Its translation is CASSLRDTRYEQYF.

This clone was counted once. The chain uses TRBV2 and TRBJ1-4, with 8 bases fitting TRBD1. In germline, CDR1 is SNHLY, CDR2 FYNNEI. The ends lost 1 base at V and 5 bases at J; junction bases unmatched: 9. This CDR3 contains 17 residues. The CDR3 reads CASSEESWTGRNEKLFF. The CDR3 coding sequence is TGTGCCAGCAGTGAAGAATCCTGGACAGGGAGAAATGAAAAACTGTTTTTT.

This clone was picked up a small number of times. The chain is built from TRBV3-1 (or the pseudogene TRBV3-2) and TRBJ1-5, with 7 bases identical to TRBD1. This CDR3 is built from 15 residues. The trim removed 8 bases at V and 2 bases at J, leaving 9 bases unmatched. CDR1 is LGHDT and CDR2 is YNNKEL in the germline V gene (reference sequence). CDR3 DNA sequence: TGTGCCAGCGGGACAGCCAATGGTGGCAATCAGCCCCAGCATTTT. Translated, it gives CASGTANGGNQPQHF.

The rearrangement links TRBV7-9 to TRBJ1-1; D is perhaps TRBD1 (6 bases). Germline V gene data show CDR1 as SEHNR and CDR2 as FQNEAQ (reference sequence). V was clipped by 1 base and J by 12 bases, with 12 bases between them. CDR3 size: 12 residues. CDR3 nucleotide sequence: TGTGCCAGCAGCTTAGAGGGGGGTGAGACTTTCTTT. Translation: CASSLEGGETFF.

The chain's CDR3 is CASSISGDSYNEQFF. For the CDR3, the DNA is TGTGCCAGTAGTATTTCCGGGGACTCCTACAATGAGCAGTTCTTC. The chain joins TRBV19 to TRBJ2-1; D might be TRBD2 (5 bases). The CDR3 runs 15 residues. Trimming took 3 bases from V and 0 from J, leaving 9 bases between them. CDR1 is LNHDA, CDR2 SQIVND, per germline (reference sequence).

The rearrangement links TRBV7-8 to TRBJ2-3, with 10 bases aligning to TRBD2. The CDR3 has 16 residues. Germline CDR1 reads SGHVS; CDR2 reads FQNEAQ. V shed 3 bases, J shed 5 bases, and the junction held 8 bases outside the gene matches. The CDR3 spells CASSFPGLAGVDTQYF. The CDR3 nucleotides are TGTGCCAGCAGCTTCCCTGGGCTAGCGGGAGTAGATACGCAGTATTTT.

The J gene is TRBJ1-5, the V gene TRBV18; D not certain. The length of the CDR3 is 15 residues. V was clipped by 3 bases and J by 0 bases, with 9 bases between them. Germline CDR1 reads KGHSH; CDR2 reads LQKENI. The CDR3 coding sequence is TGTGCCAGCTCACCTTTGGGCTATAGCAATCAGCCCCAGCATTTT. Amino acids: CASSPLGYSNQPQHF.

The chain uses TRBV6-5 and TRBJ1-1; D not certain. CDR1 and CDR2 from the germline V gene are MNHEY and SVGAGI. V gave up 4 bases and J gave up 5 bases, with 5 bases separating them. The CDR3 loop spans 11 amino acids. CDR3 sequence: CASSSLTEAFF. For the CDR3, the DNA is TGTGCCAGCAGTTCCCTAACTGAAGCTTTCTTT.

The count of this clone is one. The chain employs TRBV12-3 or TRBV12-4 and TRBJ2-7; tentative D call: TRBD1 (6 bases). V lost 5 bases to trimming and J lost 3 bases, with 8 bases between them. The CDR3 extends over 12 amino acids. This chain's CDR3 is CASSRDNYEQYF. In DNA form, the CDR3 reads TGTGCCAGCAGTCGGGACAACTACGAGCAGTACTTC.

This clone was detected once. This chain links TRBV5-1 with TRBJ2-1; TRBD2 matches 12 bases. Germline-derived CDR1 and CDR2 are SGHRS and YFSETQ. The CDR3 totals 16 residues. With 0 bases clipped from V and 10 bases from J, the junction kept 8 bases outside the gene matches. This chain's CDR3 is CASSLVTSGRPNEQFF. Written as DNA, the CDR3 is TGCGCCAGCAGCTTGGTGACTAGCGGGAGACCTAACGAGCAGTTCTTC.

The chain carries TRBV19 and TRBJ2-1, with D unclear. This CDR3 has 14 residues. Germline loops: CDR1 LNHDA, CDR2 SQIVND (reference sequence). V lost 4 bases to trimming and J lost 7 bases, with 14 bases between them. In DNA, the CDR3 is TGTGCCAGTAGTACGCTCGGCGGAGTAAATGAGCAGTTCTTC. It yields the protein CASSTLGGVNEQFF.

Only one count was recorded for this clone. The rearrangement links TRBV6-4 to TRBJ1-5; D remains ambiguous. This CDR3 region has 15 residues. The germline gives CDR1 MRHNA, CDR2 SNTAGT. Trimming stripped 4 bases from V and 7 bases from J, with 17 bases between. The DNA of the CDR3 is TGTGCCAGCAGTGTATCACCCGGGCTGGACCAGCCCCAGCATTTT. Its protein product is CASSVSPGLDQPQHF.

This rearrangement joins TRBV3-1 (or the pseudogene TRBV3-2) to TRBJ2-1; 12 nucleotides match TRBD2. The CDR3 contains 18 residues. V shed 0 bases, J shed 7 bases, and the junction held 10 bases outside the gene matches. CDR1 is LGHDT, CDR2 YNNKEL, per germline (reference sequence). CDR3 nucleotides: TGTGCCAGCAGCCAAGAGCTAGCGGGAGGGCCCTCGGAGAATGAGCAGTTCTTC. The encoded protein is CASSQELAGGPSENEQFF.

This chain uses TRBV19 with TRBJ1-2; tentatively, D is TRBD1 (6 bases). Germline V gene sequence: CDR1 LNHDA, CDR2 SQIVND (reference sequence). Trimming stripped 6 bases from V and 2 bases from J, with 22 bases between. There are 17 residues in the CDR3. CDR3 DNA sequence: TGTGCCAGTAGCCATGTCCCCCCACAGGGCCCCAACTATGGCTACACCTTC. Translation: CASSHVPPQGPNYGYTF.

The gene calls are TRBV9 and TRBJ2-3, with D possibly being TRBD1 (6 bases). Trimming shortened V by 7 bases and J by 8 bases, and 14 bases separated the two germline ends. Germline CDR1 and CDR2: SGDLS and YYNGEE. The CDR3 is made up of 12 amino acids. CDR3 amino acids: CASGTEQGTQYF. CDR3 coding DNA: TGTGCCAGCGGAACTGAACAGGGTACGCAGTATTTT. Supplemented by reference TRBV9 and TRBJ2-3, the full variable domain reads DSGVTQTPKHLITATGQRVTLRCSPRSGDLSVYWYQQSLDQGLQFLIQYYNGEERAKGNILERFSAQQFPDLHSELNLSSLELGDSALYFCASGTEQGTQYFGPGTRLTVL.

The CDR3 region is CASSLGQGGTEAFF. The DNA of the CDR3 is TGTGCCAGCAGCTTAGGCCAGGGAGGCACTGAAGCTTTCTTT. V and J are TRBV11-3 and TRBJ1-1, with D tentatively TRBD1 (5 bases). The V and J ends lost 1 base and 4 bases respectively, with 10 bases between them. The CDR3 totals 14 residues. Per germline, CDR1 SGHNT and CDR2 YENEEA.

V usage is TRBV3-1 (or the pseudogene TRBV3-2) and J usage is TRBJ1-3; no firm D call. There are 15 residues in the CDR3. V was shortened by 1 base and J by 1 base, with 8 bases between the two germline ends. Per germline, CDR1 LGHDT and CDR2 YNNKEL (reference sequence). Here the CDR3 DNA reads TGTGCCAGCAGCCAAGGCACACAGTCTGGAAACACCATATATTTT. Translated, it gives CASSQGTQSGNTIYF.

V usage is TRBV6-5 and J usage is TRBJ2-2; 8 bases agree with TRBD2. The germline V gene encodes CDR1 MNHEY and CDR2 SVGAGI. The V segment lost 6 bases and the J segment 4 bases; nucleotides outside the gene matches: 7. The CDR3 is made up of 15 amino acids. CDR3 in DNA: TGTGCCAGCAGAAACCCTAGCGGGCCCACCGGGGAGCTGTTTTTT. Translating gives CASRNPSGPTGELFF.